This is a list of T cell receptor beta chains from one sample in a study of CD8+ T cells in alopecia areata. Sequenced by immunoSEQ multiplex PCR; TCRdb stores in-frame clones only, minus some. The repertoire includes roughly 140,000 clones, more than 45% of them detected once, and approximately 19% sits in the top ten. This sample comprised CD8+ T cells sorted from blood, obtained at week 0. These receptors were taken from a human donor with alopecia areata. CDR3s include the opening cysteine and the closing phenylalanine or tryptophan. A D gene is named only where the DNA matches it firmly. Expanded clones get a size class; other rows say once, few or many, or leave the size out.

v_call	d_call	clone_size	j_call	cdr3_length	cdr3_nt	cdr3_aa
TRBV4-3	.	.	TRBJ1-2	14	TGCGCCAGCAGCCCCGGGCAGGGACCCTATGGCTACACCTTC	CASSPGQGPYGYTF
TRBV6-1	.	.	TRBJ1-1	14	TGTGCCAGCAGTGAATCATTGGAAGGACTTGAAGCTTTCTTT	CASSESLEGLEAFF
TRBV29-1	.	few	TRBJ2-5	12	TGCAGCGTTGAGGTGGGGAGCAGGGAGCAGTACTTC	CSVEVGSREQYF
TRBV6-5	TRBD1	.	TRBJ1-2	14	TGTGCCAGCAGTCTGACAGGGGAGGGCTATGGCTACACCTTC	CASSLTGEGYGYTF
TRBV15	.	many	TRBJ2-5	14	TGTGCCACCAGCAGAGATCTGGGGGAAGAGACCCAGTACTTC	CATSRDLGEETQYF
TRBV5-4	.	.	TRBJ1-6	13	TGTGCCAGCAGCTTGGGAGGGTCCTCACCCCTCCACTTC	CASSLGGSSPLHF
TRBV6-5	.	.	TRBJ2-2	12	TGTGCCAGTGGGGATTCAACCGGGGAGCTGTTTTTT	CASGDSTGELFF
TRBV2	.	few	TRBJ2-1	17	TGTGCCAGCAGTGAAATGATGGGACGGGAATACTACAATGAGCAGTTCTTC	CASSEMMGREYYNEQFF
TRBV9	.	.	TRBJ2-3	14	TGTGCCAGCAGCGGGGGGAGGAGCACAGATACGCAGTATTTT	CASSGGRSTDTQYF
TRBV30	TRBD1	.	TRBJ2-7	13	TGTGCCTGGACTACGGGACAGGGGAACGAGCAGTACTTC	CAWTTGQGNEQYF
TRBV9	.	few	TRBJ1-1	15	TGTGCCAGCAGCGTAAGCAGGGACTGGGACACTGAAGCTTTCTTT	CASSVSRDWDTEAFF
TRBV6-6	.	.	TRBJ2-2	14	TGTGCCAGCAATGGACAACTGAACACCGGAGAGCTGTTTTTT	CASNGQLNTGELFF
TRBV5-1	.	few	TRBJ2-7	12	TGCGCCAGCAGCTTTTCCAGAGAGGAGCAGTACTTC	CASSFSREEQYF
TRBV29-1	TRBD1	few	TRBJ1-2	13	TGCAGCGTTGAAGGGGACAGGGGGGAAGGCTACACCTTC	CSVEGDRGEGYTF
TRBV30	TRBD2	.	TRBJ2-7	14	TGTGCCTGGAGTGTGGGTAGCGGGGGTTACGAGCAGTACTTC	CAWSVGSGGYEQYF
TRBV15	.	.	TRBJ1-1	13	TGTGCCACCAGCAGAGGGGGGAGCACTGAAGCTTTCTTT	CATSRGGSTEAFF